Listed below are T cell receptor beta chains from one sample, sequenced in a study of T-cell reconstitution after alpha-beta-depleted transplantation in children. One entry per CDR3 protein results from TCRdb running MiXCR on the PCR reads. Among approximately 400,000 distinct CDR3 sequences listed, 11% were seen once. The sample was PBMCs from the stem cell graft donor, taken from the stem cell graft. The origin of the receptors is a human donor who donated a stem cell graft to a child with acute myeloid leukemia. Both conserved end residues are part of each CDR3. A D gene is named only where the DNA matches it firmly. A clone size is listed for some rows: how often the clone was seen (once, few, many), or a class if it is expanded.

j_gene: TRBJ1-2
abundance: .
d_gene: .
v_gene: TRBV25-1
CDR3aa: CASSEYVHTVGPYGYTF
CDR3nt: TGTGCCAGCAGTGAATACGTACATACCGTGGGGCCCTATGGCTACACCTTC

j_gene: TRBJ2-5
abundance: many
d_gene: TRBD1
v_gene: TRBV5-1
CDR3aa: CASSLAGTGQETQYF
CDR3nt: TGCGCCAGCAGCTTGGCCGGGACAGGACAAGAGACCCAGTACTTC

j_gene: TRBJ2-5
abundance: many
d_gene: TRBD2
v_gene: TRBV20-1
CDR3aa: CSARVLASGSLETQYF
CDR3nt: TGCAGTGCTAGAGTTTTAGCTAGCGGGAGCCTGGAGACCCAGTACTTC

j_gene: TRBJ1-2
abundance: .
d_gene: TRBD1
v_gene: TRBV4-1
CDR3aa: CASSQADRAYGYTF
CDR3nt: TGCGCCAGCAGCCAAGCCGACAGGGCCTATGGCTACACCTTC

j_gene: TRBJ2-1
abundance: .
d_gene: TRBD2
v_gene: TRBV20-1
CDR3aa: CSASPLSGRGSSYNEQFF
CDR3nt: TGCAGTGCGAGTCCCCTTAGCGGGAGGGGAAGCTCCTACAATGAGCAGTTCTTC

j_gene: TRBJ1-2
abundance: .
d_gene: .
v_gene: TRBV20-1
CDR3aa: CSAPSPTVDYGYTF
CDR3nt: TGCAGTGCCCCGAGTCCGACAGTGGACTATGGCTACACCTTC

j_gene: TRBJ2-1
abundance: few
d_gene: .
v_gene: TRBV7-8
CDR3aa: CASSPPDRPSYNEQFF
CDR3nt: TGTGCCAGCAGCCCACCCGACCGCCCTTCCTACAATGAGCAGTTCTTC

j_gene: TRBJ2-2
abundance: .
d_gene: TRBD2
v_gene: TRBV18
CDR3aa: CASSPSGTSTGELFF
CDR3nt: TGTGCCAGCTCACCGTCCGGGACTAGCACCGGGGAGCTGTTTTTT

j_gene: TRBJ2-7
abundance: .
d_gene: .
v_gene: TRBV20-1
CDR3aa: CCARAFRTGEIAGVGEQYF
CDR3nt: TGCTGTGCTAGGGCCTTTAGGACAGGGGAGATAGCGGGAGTGGGGGAGCAGTACTTC

j_gene: TRBJ2-4
abundance: .
d_gene: .
v_gene: TRBV2
CDR3aa: CASSDRLRAKNIQYF
CDR3nt: TGTGCCAGCAGTGACCGGTTGCGGGCCAAAAACATTCAGTACTTC

j_gene: TRBJ2-6
abundance: .
d_gene: TRBD2
v_gene: TRBV6-1
CDR3aa: CASFGGETGANVLTF
CDR3nt: TGTGCCAGCTTCGGGGGGGAGACTGGGGCCAACGTCCTGACTTTC

j_gene: TRBJ2-7
abundance: few
d_gene: TRBD1
v_gene: TRBV25-1
CDR3aa: CASSELLGQSSYEQYF
CDR3nt: TGTGCCAGCAGTGAATTGCTGGGACAGAGCTCCTACGAGCAGTACTTC

j_gene: TRBJ2-2
abundance: .
d_gene: .
v_gene: TRBV12-3/TRBV12-4
CDR3aa: CASSLGEGINRELFF
CDR3nt: TGTGCCAGCAGTTTAGGTGAAGGGATTAACCGGGAGCTGTTTTTT

j_gene: TRBJ1-1
abundance: .
d_gene: TRBD1
v_gene: TRBV6-4
CDR3aa: CASSGTGPAEAFF
CDR3nt: TGTGCCAGCAGTGGGACAGGGCCCGCTGAAGCTTTCTTT

j_gene: TRBJ2-3
abundance: few
d_gene: TRBD2
v_gene: TRBV20-1
CDR3aa: CSASTGGPDTQYF
CDR3nt: TGCAGTGCTAGCACGGGGGGGCCAGATACGCAGTATTTT

j_gene: TRBJ2-6
abundance: .
d_gene: .
v_gene: TRBV6-5
CDR3aa: CASSYGGYGANVLTF
CDR3nt: TGTGCCAGCAGTTATGGGGGGTATGGGGCCAACGTCCTGACTTTC

j_gene: TRBJ2-1
abundance: few
d_gene: TRBD2
v_gene: TRBV20-1
CDR3aa: CSAVSGVSYNEQFF
CDR3nt: TGCAGTGCTGTTAGCGGGGTCTCCTACAATGAGCAGTTCTTC

j_gene: TRBJ2-3
abundance: few
d_gene: .
v_gene: TRBV10-3
CDR3aa: CAIAPLSANTDTQYF
CDR3nt: TGTGCCATCGCCCCCCTTTCTGCAAACACAGATACGCAGTATTTT

j_gene: TRBJ1-5
abundance: .
d_gene: TRBD1
v_gene: TRBV3-1
CDR3aa: CASSQDGGTGDQPQHF
CDR3nt: TGTGCCAGCAGCCAAGATGGGGGGACAGGTGATCAGCCCCAGCATTTT

j_gene: TRBJ1-2
abundance: .
d_gene: TRBD1
v_gene: TRBV12-3/TRBV12-4
CDR3aa: CASSPTRTGVPLGYTF
CDR3nt: TGTGCCAGCAGTCCGACTCGGACAGGGGTTCCTTTGGGCTACACCTTC

j_gene: TRBJ2-1
abundance: .
d_gene: TRBD1
v_gene: TRBV25-1
CDR3aa: CASSEYFEDRDNEQFF
CDR3nt: TGTGCCAGCAGTGAATATTTTGAGGACAGGGACAATGAGCAGTTCTTC

j_gene: TRBJ2-6
abundance: .
d_gene: .
v_gene: TRBV4-1
CDR3aa: CASSQGESSGANILTF
CDR3nt: TGCGCCAGCAGCCAAGGGGAGTCGTCTGGGGCCAACATCCTGACTTTC

j_gene: TRBJ2-3
abundance: .
d_gene: .
v_gene: TRBV6-5
CDR3aa: CASSSASADTQYF
CDR3nt: TGTGCCAGCAGTTCCGCTAGCGCCGATACGCAGTATTTT

j_gene: TRBJ2-2
abundance: many
d_gene: TRBD2
v_gene: TRBV6-4
CDR3aa: CASSATSGTPTGELFF
CDR3nt: TGTGCCAGCAGTGCCACTAGCGGGACCCCCACCGGGGAGCTGTTTTTT

j_gene: TRBJ2-5
abundance: many
d_gene: TRBD2
v_gene: TRBV11-2
CDR3aa: CASSPGGSGGETQYF
CDR3nt: TGTGCCAGCAGCCCGGGAGGTAGCGGGGGAGAGACCCAGTACTTC

j_gene: TRBJ1-5
abundance: few
d_gene: TRBD1
v_gene: TRBV20-1
CDR3aa: CSAERTGTNQPQHF
CDR3nt: TGCAGTGCTGAAAGGACAGGGACCAATCAGCCCCAGCATTTT

j_gene: TRBJ2-1
abundance: .
d_gene: TRBD1
v_gene: TRBV7-2
CDR3aa: CASSPRTGRGNEQFF
CDR3nt: TGTGCCAGCAGCCCAAGGACAGGGCGGGGCAATGAGCAGTTCTTC

j_gene: TRBJ1-1
abundance: .
d_gene: .
v_gene: TRBV20-1
CDR3aa: CSARDRQGIRANTEAFF
CDR3nt: TGCAGTGCTAGAGATAGGCAGGGAATTAGGGCGAACACTGAAGCTTTCTTT

j_gene: TRBJ1-2
abundance: .
d_gene: .
v_gene: TRBV5-1
CDR3aa: CASSLVSGPNHGYTF
CDR3nt: TGCGCCAGCAGCTTGGTTTCAGGCCCCAACCATGGCTACACCTTC

j_gene: TRBJ1-3
abundance: few
d_gene: .
v_gene: TRBV5-1
CDR3aa: CASSLDIGDGNTIYF
CDR3nt: TGCGCCAGCAGCTTGGATATAGGGGACGGAAACACCATATATTTT

j_gene: TRBJ2-3
abundance: few
d_gene: .
v_gene: TRBV11-2
CDR3aa: CASSLLPRGTEVTDTQYF
CDR3nt: TGTGCCAGCAGCTTACTTCCGCGCGGGACAGAAGTAACAGATACGCAGTATTTT